This section outlines one T cell receptor beta chain sequence together with its context. The data stem from a study of PD-L1 blockade in urothelial cancer. Study in general: Each blood sample yielded a median of about 150,000 T cells.

Libraries were prepared by immunoSEQ multiplex PCR; TCRdb keeps only in-frame clonotypes and omits some of them. The sample carries about 51,000 clones, 88% recorded once. The CDR3 runs 14 residues. The trim removed 7 bases at V and 4 bases at J, leaving 7 bases unmatched. Germline V gives CDR1 MDHEN, CDR2 SYDVKM. The time point denotes: peripheral blood 6 weeks after treatment start. Source: PBMCs, taken around atezolizumab (anti-PD-L1) treatment. This TCR derives from a man aged 60-69 years with urothelial cancer. V gene TRBV28 combines with J gene TRBJ2-5; TRBD2 matches at 9 bases. The CDR3 DNA reads TGTGCCAGCACATTAGCGGGAGCCGGAGAGACCCAGTACTTC. Protein product: CASTLAGAGETQYF. Full variable domain (outside the CDR3, taken from reference TRBV28 and TRBJ2-5): DVKVTQSSRYLVKRTGEKVFLECVQDMDHENMFWYRQDPGLGLRLIYFSYDVKMKEKGDIPEGYSVSREKKERFSLILESASTNQTSMYLCASTLAGAGETQYFGPGTRLLVL.